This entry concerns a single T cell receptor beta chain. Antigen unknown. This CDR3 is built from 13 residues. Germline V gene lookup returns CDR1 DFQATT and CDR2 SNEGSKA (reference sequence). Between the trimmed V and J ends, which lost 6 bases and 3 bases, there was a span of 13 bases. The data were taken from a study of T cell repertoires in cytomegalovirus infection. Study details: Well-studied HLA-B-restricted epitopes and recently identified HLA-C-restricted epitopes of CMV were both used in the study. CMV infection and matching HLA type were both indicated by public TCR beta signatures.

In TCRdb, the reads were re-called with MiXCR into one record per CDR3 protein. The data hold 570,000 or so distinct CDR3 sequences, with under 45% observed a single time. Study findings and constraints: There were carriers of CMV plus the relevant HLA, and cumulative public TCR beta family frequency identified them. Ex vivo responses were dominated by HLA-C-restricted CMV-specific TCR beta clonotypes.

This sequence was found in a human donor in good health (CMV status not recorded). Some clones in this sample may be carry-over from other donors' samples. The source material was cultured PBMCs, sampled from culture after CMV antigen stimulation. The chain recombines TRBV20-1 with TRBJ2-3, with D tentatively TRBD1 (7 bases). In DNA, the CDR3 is TGCAGTGCCAGCAGGGGGGAGACAGATACGCAGTATTTT. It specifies CSASRGETDTQYF.